The text below deals with one TCR beta chain. Two consecutive negative NP/OP PCR tests, clearance, or resolved symptoms defined Cohort 3 recovery. The germline V and J ends were trimmed by 5 bases and 8 bases, with 13 bases remaining between them. CDR1 and CDR2 from the germline V gene are SNHLY and FYNNEI. This CDR3 region has 14 residues. The sample is drawn from a study of blood T cell repertoires in COVID-19. The assay was immunoSEQ multiplex PCR, and TCRdb's table has in-frame clones only and misses some. The sample has about 280,000 clones, 87% seen once. Sequenced input: PBMCs or T cells enriched from blood (not recorded which). This TCR was recovered from a woman in her 40s who had recovered from COVID-19. The V gene is TRBV2, the J gene TRBJ1-6, with a possible D match to TRBD1 (5 bases). The CDR3 protein is CASSPGRDYSPLHF. CDR3 nucleotides: TGTGCCAGCAGTCCCGGACGGGACTATTCACCCCTCCACTTT. Full variable domain (rest looked up from reference TRBV2 and TRBJ1-6): EPEVTQTPSHQVTQMGQEVILRCVPISNHLYFYWYRQILGQKVEFLVSFYNNEISEKSEIFDDQFSVERPDGSNFTLKIRSTKLEDSAMYFCASSPGRDYSPLHFGNGTRLTVT.